Below, 31 T cell receptor beta chains from the same sample are listed, as sequenced in a study of T-cell reconstitution after alpha-beta-depleted transplantation in children (dated by TCRdb to the mid-2010s). The library was produced with PCR. These reads were obtained on an Illumina HiSeq 2500. TCR libraries were prepared with molecular barcoding, using unique molecular identifiers to normalize TCRbeta repertoire quantification. Through fastp at Q25 and MiXCR, TCRdb rebuilt clones from the public reads, retaining in-frame beta chains. Rows with a matching CDR3 protein are joined into one entry that keeps the most common DNA and genes. The sample table holds about 270,000 distinct CDR3 sequences, of which approximately 9.6% were seen once. Clones ranked in the top ten supply roughly a tenth of the sample. The sequences come from PBMCs from the stem cell graft donor, collected from the stem cell graft. The receptors shown here come from a human donor who donated a stem cell graft to a child with SCID.

This clonotype was recorded many times. V gene TRBV12-3 or TRBV12-4 combines with J gene TRBJ1-3; D gene ambiguous. The germline V and J ends were trimmed by 5 bases and 0 bases, with 8 bases remaining between them. The CDR3 is made up of 14 amino acids. In nucleotides, the CDR3 is TGTGCCAGCAGTAAAGGGTCCTCTGGAAACACCATATATTTT. Translation: CASSKGSSGNTIYF.

The rearrangement joins TRBV20-1 to TRBJ2-7, with 12 nucleotides matching TRBD2. The CDR3 spans 13 residues. Trimming took 3 bases from V and 6 from J; bases not matched to a gene: 3. Germline V gene data show CDR1 as DFQATT and CDR2 as SNEGSKA (reference sequence). The CDR3 spells CSASGLAGIEQYF. CDR3 in DNA: TGCAGTGCTAGCGGACTAGCGGGGATCGAGCAGTACTTC.

This clonotype was recorded at least ten times. The V and J genes are TRBV7-9 and TRBJ2-7; TRBD1 is a possible D gene (5 bases). The CDR3 consists of 13 residues. CDR1 is SEHNR and CDR2 is FQNEAQ in the germline V gene (reference sequence). V gave up 5 bases and J gave up 3 bases, with 11 bases separating them. The CDR3 region is CASSAGQLYEQYF. Here the CDR3 DNA reads TGTGCCAGCAGCGCAGGACAACTCTACGAGCAGTACTTC.

This clonotype was counted a few times. The chain recombines TRBV7-6 with TRBJ2-1, with 7 bases aligning to TRBD2. V lost 1 base to trimming and J lost 6 bases; unmatched junction nucleotides: 12. This CDR3 has 17 amino acids. Germline V gene lookup returns CDR1 SGHVS and CDR2 FNYEAQ. This chain's CDR3 is CASSLVLAAVVGNEQFF. CDR3 coding DNA: TGTGCCAGCAGCTTAGTGCTAGCGGCCGTGGTTGGCAATGAGCAGTTCTTC. The variable domain in full, completed from reference TRBV7-6 and TRBJ2-1, reads GAGVSQSPRYKVTKRGQDVALRCDPISGHVSLYWYRQALGQGPEFLTYFNYEAQQDKSGLPNDRFSAERPEGSISTLTIQRTEQRDSAMYRCASSLVLAAVVGNEQFFGPGTRLTVL.

This clonotype was observed at least ten times. The chain is built from TRBV27 and TRBJ2-2; TRBD1 matches at 8 bases. J gave up 7 bases and V 4 bases, and 8 bases lay outside the gene matches. The CDR3 totals 15 residues. Germline V gene data show CDR1 as MNHEY and CDR2 as SMNVEV (reference sequence). For the CDR3, the DNA is TGTGCCAGCAGTTCCGGACAGGGCCCCTACGGGGAGCTGTTTTTT. Amino acid sequence: CASSSGQGPYGELFF.

Only a few counts were recorded for this clonotype. This chain connects TRBV20-1 to TRBJ2-3; D is possibly TRBD1 (5 bases). The CDR3 loop spans 14 amino acids. The V and J ends lost 7 bases and 0 bases respectively, with 14 bases between them. Germline CDR1 and CDR2: DFQATT and SNEGSKA (reference sequence). The CDR3 coding sequence is TGCAGTGTCACGACAGAGACTAGCACAGATACGCAGTATTTT. It translates to CSVTTETSTDTQYF.

This CDR3 reads CASCQQGTWTDTQYF. In DNA, the CDR3 is TGTGCCTCCTGCCAACAGGGGACATGGACAGATACGCAGTATTTT. The rearrangement uses TRBV3-1 and TRBJ2-3; TRBD1 matches at 7 bases. The CDR3 runs 15 residues. Trimming removed 11 bases from V and 3 bases from J; junction bases left unmatched: 14. Germline V CDR1 and CDR2: LGHDT, YNNKEL (reference sequence).

The chain recombines TRBV15 with TRBJ2-6; D is tentatively TRBD1 or TRBD2 (5 bases each). Germline-derived CDR1 and CDR2 are LNHNV and YYDKDF (reference sequence). This CDR3 is built from 16 residues. The V end lost 4 bases, the J end lost 0 bases, and 10 bases lay between the germline ends. CDR3 in DNA: TGTGCCACCAGCAAGGGACGTAGCTCTGGGGCCAACGTCCTGACTTTC. It translates to CATSKGRSSGANVLTF. The entire variable domain, with the rest obtained from reference TRBV15 and TRBJ2-6, is as follows: DAMVIQNPRYQVTQFGKPVTLSCSQTLNHNVMYWYQQKSSQAPKLLFHYYDKDFNNEADTPDNFQSRRPNTSFCFLDIRSPGLGDTAMYLCATSKGRSSGANVLTFGAGSRLTVL.

The chain carries TRBV7-9 and TRBJ1-1; D gene ambiguous. Germline V gene data show CDR1 as SEHNR and CDR2 as FQNEAQ (reference sequence). This CDR3 region has 11 residues. V was clipped by 6 bases and J by 8 bases, with 10 bases between them. The CDR3 DNA reads TGTGCCAGCAGGCTAGCAACAGAAGCTTTCTTT. It codes for CASRLATEAFF. The full variable domain, with the rest looked up from reference TRBV7-9 and TRBJ1-1, is DTGVSQNPRHKITKRGQNVTFRCDPISEHNRLYWYRQTLGQGPEFLTYFQNEAQLEKSRLLSDRFSAERPKGSFSTLEIQRTEQGDSAMYLCASRLATEAFFGQGTRLTVV.

The chain employs TRBV7-9 and TRBJ2-1; the match to TRBD1 covers 11 bases. The CDR3 runs 17 residues. Germline CDR1 SEHNR, CDR2 FQNEAQ (reference sequence). J gave up 4 bases and V 5 bases, and 10 bases lay outside the gene matches. The chain's CDR3 is CASSTPGQGVQYNEQFF. For the CDR3, the DNA is TGTGCCAGCAGCACTCCGGGACAGGGGGTCCAATACAATGAGCAGTTCTTC.

The gene calls are TRBV12-3 or TRBV12-4 and TRBJ2-7, with TRBD1 matching 8 bases. V lost 6 bases to trimming and J lost 2 bases; unmatched junction nucleotides: 6. This CDR3 has 14 amino acids. CDR3 loop: CASSPGQDPYEQYF. As DNA, the CDR3 is TGTGCCAGCAGCCCGGGACAGGATCCCTACGAGCAGTACTTC.

V usage is TRBV24-1 and J usage is TRBJ2-1, with TRBD1 matching 11 bases. With V trimmed by 0 bases and J by 5 bases, 2 bases remained unmatched. From germline, CDR1 is KGHDR and CDR2 SFDVKD. This CDR3 is 16 amino acids long. The CDR3, as DNA: TGTGCCACCAGTGATTTGTCGGGACAGGGGGACAATGAGCAGTTCTTC. Translating gives CATSDLSGQGDNEQFF.

Of note for this clonotype: Germline is not matched at one junction end, which may reflect a read error. The chain combines TRBV12-3 or TRBV12-4 with TRBJ1-5; weak D call: TRBD1 (5 bases). CDR3 length equals 14 residues. This chain's CDR3 is CASSFGAPHHPQHF. The CDR3 region has the DNA TGTGCCAGCAGTTTCGGGGCCCCCCATCATCCCCAGCATTTT.

This chain connects TRBV5-5 to TRBJ1-5, with a tentative D call TRBD1 (6 bases). The CDR3 is made up of 17 amino acids. Trimming stripped 0 bases from V and 4 bases from J, with 17 bases between. In germline, CDR1 is SGHKS, CDR2 YYEKEE (reference sequence). The DNA for the CDR3 is TGTGCCAGCAGCTTGGGGATCTGGGGGCTGGGGAATCAGCCCCAGCATTTT. It is translated as CASSLGIWGLGNQPQHF. The entire variable domain, with the rest obtained from reference TRBV5-5 and TRBJ1-5, is as follows: DAGVTQSPTHLIKTRGQQVTLRCSPISGHKSVSWYQQVLGQGPQFIFQYYEKEERGRGNFPDRFSARQFPNYSSELNVNALLLGDSALYLCASSLGIWGLGNQPQHFGDGTRLSIL.

The chain joins TRBV2 to TRBJ1-2; D remains unclear. The CDR3 is made up of 12 amino acids. V lost 8 bases, J lost 7 bases, and 14 bases lay in between. Germline V gene lookup returns CDR1 SNHLY and CDR2 FYNNEI. For the CDR3, the DNA is TGTGCCAGCGTTATTGGACTCTCTGGCTACACCTTC. Its translation: CASVIGLSGYTF. The complete variable domain, with remaining parts taken from reference TRBV2 and TRBJ1-2, reads EPEVTQTPSHQVTQMGQEVILRCVPISNHLYFYWYRQILGQKVEFLVSFYNNEISEKSEIFDDQFSVERPDGSNFTLKIRSTKLEDSAMYFCASVIGLSGYTFGSGTRLTVV.

The chain couples TRBV12-3 or TRBV12-4 to TRBJ1-6, with D perhaps matching TRBD1 (5 bases). V lost 3 bases and J 7 bases, leaving 10 bases between the germline ends. CDR3 length: 14 residues. CDR3 bases: TGTGCCAGCAGTTTTGGTGGGGGAAATTCACCCCTCCACTTT. The encoded protein is CASSFGGGNSPLHF.

The gene calls are TRBV6-1 and TRBJ2-7; no clear D gene. CDR1 and CDR2 from the germline V gene are MNHNS and SASEGT. The CDR3 has 13 residues. V lost 0 bases and J lost 6, with 9 bases in between. CDR3 DNA sequence: TGTGCCAGCAGTGAAGCTCGATCGAGCGAGCAGTACTTC. The encoded protein is CASSEARSSEQYF.

The J gene is TRBJ2-1, the V gene TRBV6-1, with 9 bases lining up with TRBD1. The CDR3 runs 15 residues. The germline V gene has CDR1 MNHNS and CDR2 SASEGT. J gave up 4 bases and V 6 bases, and 7 bases lay outside the gene matches. In nucleotides, the CDR3 is TGTGCCAGCAGCCGAGGACAGGGGCTATACAATGAGCAGTTCTTC. Protein product: CASSRGQGLYNEQFF.

This clonotype was found a few times. This chain connects TRBV7-2 to TRBJ2-5, with D tentatively TRBD1 (5 bases). The germline V gene encodes CDR1 SGHTA and CDR2 FQGNSA. Trimming removed 1 base at V and 5 bases at J, with 14 bases between. This CDR3 region has 15 residues. The CDR3 bases are TGTGCCAGCAGCTTAGTGGCCAGGGTTAGGGAGACCCAGTACTTC. Its translation: CASSLVARVRETQYF.

The chain links TRBV12-3 or TRBV12-4 to TRBJ2-1; 14 bases line up with TRBD2. CDR3 size: 18 residues. The V and J ends lost 5 bases and 5 bases, in that order; junction bases with no gene match: 11. The CDR3 spells CASSAWTSGGPSDNEQFF. CDR3 nucleotide sequence: TGTGCCAGCAGTGCCTGGACTAGCGGGGGGCCATCTGACAATGAGCAGTTCTTC.

Regarding this clonotype: At one end the junction does not follow the germline gene, possibly because of a read error. The gene calls are TRBV3-1 and TRBJ2-7, with 9 bases aligning to TRBD1. The CDR3 runs to 15 residues. From germline, CDR1 is LGHDT and CDR2 YNNKEL (reference sequence). The CDR3 region has the DNA TGTGCCTGCAGCAAGCCGGGACAGGGAATCCACGAGCAGTACTTC. This codes for CACSKPGQGIHEQYF.

This sequence joins TRBV11-3 and TRBJ2-3, with TRBD2 identical over 10 bases. Germline loops: CDR1 SGHNT, CDR2 YENEEA. V shed 3 bases, J shed 6 bases, and the junction held 6 bases outside the gene matches. This CDR3 contains 15 residues. The CDR3 bases are TGTGCCAGCAGCTTCACCAGCGGGGGGGCGGATACGCAGTATTTT. It codes for CASSFTSGGADTQYF.

This clonotype appeared many times. One end of the junction does not line up with germline, which may come from a read error. The chain employs TRBV7-9 and TRBJ1-1; 7 nucleotides line up with TRBD1. The CDR3 totals 13 residues. Germline V gene sequence: CDR1 SEHNR, CDR2 FQNEAQ (reference sequence). The CDR3 protein is CASGTEVNTEVFF. The DNA of the CDR3 is TGTGCCAGCGGGACAGAGGTGAACACTGAAGTTTTCTTT.

V is TRBV20-1 and J is TRBJ2-5; D might be TRBD1 (5 bases). The germline V and J ends were trimmed by 2 bases and 3 bases, with 13 bases remaining between them. Germline lookup yields CDR1 DFQATT and CDR2 SNEGSKA (reference sequence). The CDR3 contains 14 residues. Written as DNA, the CDR3 is TGCAGTGCTAGATACGTTAGGGGCAAAGAGACCCAGTACTTC. It codes for CSARYVRGKETQYF.

V and J are TRBV20-1 and TRBJ2-5; D not certain. Germline V lookup: CDR1 DFQATT, CDR2 SNEGSKA (reference sequence). CDR3 length: 12 residues. V was pared by 1 base and J by 4 bases, with 7 bases between. The CDR3 loop reads CSARGGIETQYF. DNA of the CDR3: TGCAGTGCTAGAGGTGGGATAGAGACCCAGTACTTC.

This clonotype showed up just a few times. The chain uses TRBV9 and TRBJ2-1, with a tentative D call TRBD1 (6 bases). Trimming removed 6 bases from V and 5 bases from J, with 15 bases in between. The CDR3 is 14 residues long. Germline loops: CDR1 SGDLS, CDR2 YYNGEE. The CDR3 nucleotides are TGTGCCAGCACGAGGAACAGGGACGACAATGAGCAGTTCTTC. It translates to CASTRNRDDNEQFF.

V is TRBV3-1 and J is TRBJ2-2; no clear D gene. Trimming took 5 bases from V and 5 from J, leaving 21 bases between them. Germline-derived CDR1 and CDR2 are LGHDT and YNNKEL (reference sequence). The CDR3 totals 17 residues. CDR3 coding DNA: TGTGCCAGCAGCGTCGGACCCATTTCAGGTGGAACCGGGGAGCTGTTTTTT. Protein product: CASSVGPISGGTGELFF.

The genes are TRBV5-1 and TRBJ2-3; TRBD2 matches 9 bases. The V and J ends lost 4 bases and 2 bases, in that order; junction bases with no gene match: 5. The CDR3 is 15 amino acids. Germline CDR1 SGHRS, CDR2 YFSETQ. The chain's CDR3 is CASSLIAGATDTQYF. The CDR3 DNA follows: TGCGCCAGCAGCCTCATAGCGGGGGCCACAGATACGCAGTATTTT.

The genes are TRBV10-3 and TRBJ2-6; possible D gene TRBD1, 6 bases. Trimming took off 7 bases at V and 2 bases at J, with 9 bases between the two ends. CDR3 length: 14 residues. Germline assignment: CDR1 ENHRY and CDR2 SYGVKD. Written as DNA, the CDR3 is TGTGCCATCACCCACAGGGCTGGGGCCAACGTCCTGACTTTC. Translation: CAITHRAGANVLTF.

Only a few counts were recorded for this clonotype. The chain recombines TRBV7-9 with TRBJ2-7; 7 bases are shared with TRBD1. This CDR3 has 15 residues. Germline V CDR1 and CDR2: SEHNR, FQNEAQ (reference sequence). V gave up 6 bases and J gave up 0 bases; unmatched junction bases: 8. CDR3 DNA: TGTGCCAGCAGGGCAGGGGGTACCTACTCCTACGAGCAGTACTTC. It codes for CASRAGGTYSYEQYF.

Ten or more counts support this clonotype. The chain uses TRBV29-1 and TRBJ1-3; the D is unclear. This CDR3 spans 13 amino acids. Germline CDR1 and CDR2: SQVTM and ANQGSEA. The germline V and J ends were trimmed by 4 bases and 0 bases, with 7 bases remaining between them. The CDR3 DNA is TGCAGCGTTGCTCAGACCTCTGGAAACACCATATATTTT. Residues: CSVAQTSGNTIYF.